The 17 T cell receptor beta chains below all came from one sample that was sequenced in a study of blood T cell repertoires in COVID-19. Profiled with immunoSEQ multiplex PCR; TCRdb holds only in-frame clones, not every one. The profile shows about 170,000 clones, about 83% of them singletons. What was sequenced was peripheral blood. These receptors were taken from a woman of 80 years or more with acute or convalescent COVID-19.

The genes are TRBV11-2 and TRBJ1-1; D is uncertain. V was pared by 4 bases and J by 0 bases, with 6 bases between. Looked up from germline, CDR1 is SGHAT and CDR2 is FQNNGV. The CDR3 runs 13 residues. The CDR3 region is CASSSTVNTEAFF. As DNA, the CDR3 is TGTGCCAGCAGCTCAACAGTGAACACTGAAGCTTTCTTT.

The V gene is TRBV7-2, the J gene TRBJ1-1, with D possibly matching TRBD1 (5 bases). This CDR3 is 15 amino acids long. The V end lost 5 bases, the J end lost 1 base, and 14 bases lay between the germline ends. Germline loops: CDR1 SGHTA, CDR2 FQGNSA. The CDR3 bases are TGTGCCAGCAGCGACAGCCGGCGGAAGAACACTGAAGCTTTCTTT. Amino acids: CASSDSRRKNTEAFF. Using reference TRBV7-2 and TRBJ1-1 for the parts outside the CDR3, the full variable domain is GAGVSQSPSNKVTEKGKDVELRCDPISGHTALYWYRQSLGQGLEFLIYFQGNSAPDKSGLPSDRFSAERTGGSVSTLTIQRTQQEDSAVYLCASSDSRRKNTEAFFGQGTRLTVV.

V and J are TRBV2 and TRBJ2-3, with TRBD1 matching 7 bases. This CDR3 contains 13 residues. The junction had 1 base not matched to a gene; V was cut back by 7 bases and J by 0 bases. Per germline, CDR1 SNHLY and CDR2 FYNNEI. The CDR3 DNA reads as TGTGCCAGCAAGGGGGCCAGCACAGATACGCAGTATTTT. Protein: CASKGASTDTQYF.

The genes are TRBV14 and TRBJ1-2; D gene ambiguous. Per the germline V gene, CDR1 is SGHDN and CDR2 is FVKESK. V lost 0 bases and J 0 bases, leaving 8 bases between the germline ends. The CDR3 consists of 15 residues. CDR3 residues: CASSQDFGSNYGYTF. The CDR3 DNA sequence: TGTGCCAGCAGCCAAGACTTCGGTTCTAACTATGGCTACACCTTC. The full variable domain, completed using reference TRBV14 and TRBJ1-2, is EAGVTQFPSHSVIEKGQTVTLRCDPISGHDNLYWYRRVMGKEIKFLLHFVKESKQDESGMPNNRFLAERTGGTYSTLKVQPAELEDSGVYFCASSQDFGSNYGYTFGSGTRLTVV.

The rearrangement uses TRBV11-2 and TRBJ1-2; 7 bases are a match to TRBD1. Germline V CDR1 and CDR2: SGHAT, FQNNGV. Unmatched junction bases numbered 8, after V lost 5 bases and J lost 5 bases. This CDR3 spans 14 amino acids. Here the CDR3 DNA reads TGTGCCAGCAGCCCGACCGGGACAGAGTATGGCTACACCTTC. The encoded protein is CASSPTGTEYGYTF. Together with reference TRBV11-2 and TRBJ1-2, the CDR3 gives the full variable domain: EAGVAQSPRYKIIEKRQSVAFWCNPISGHATLYWYQQILGQGPKLLIQFQNNGVVDDSQLPKDRFSAERLKGVDSTLKIQPAKLEDSAVYLCASSPTGTEYGYTFGSGTRLTVV.

This chain joins TRBV30 and TRBJ2-7; 9 bases agree with TRBD2. From germline, CDR1 is GTSNPN and CDR2 SVGIG (reference sequence). With 3 bases clipped from V and 3 bases from J, the junction kept 21 bases outside the gene matches. The length of the CDR3 is 19 residues. The CDR3 is CAWSPWTQTSSGINYEQYF. The CDR3 DNA follows: TGTGCCTGGAGCCCATGGACACAGACCTCTAGCGGGATAAACTACGAGCAGTACTTC.

The chain is built from TRBV29-1 and TRBJ1-4, with a weak D call TRBD1 (6 bases). CDR3 length equals 13 residues. Germline V lookup: CDR1 SQVTM, CDR2 ANQGSEA. V shed 7 bases and J shed 4 bases, with 13 bases lying between them. The CDR3 loop reads CSGIDRLNEKLFF. The CDR3 region has the DNA TGCAGCGGTATCGACAGGCTTAATGAAAAACTGTTTTTT.

The J gene is TRBJ2-7, the V gene TRBV5-4; 9 nucleotides align to TRBD1. V trimming: 3 bases; J trimming: 1 base; junction bases outside the gene matches: 5. CDR3 length: 15 amino acids. Germline V gives CDR1 SGHNT, CDR2 YYREEE (reference sequence). As DNA, the CDR3 is TGTGCCAGCAGCTGGGGACAGGGTGGGTCCTACGAGCAGTACTTC. Translating gives CASSWGQGGSYEQYF.

This clone was found once. The rearrangement uses TRBV7-3 and TRBJ2-6; D unresolved. CDR1 SGHTA and CDR2 FQGTGA come from the germline V gene. The ends were cut back, 1 base at V and 0 bases at J, with 10 bases in the middle. The CDR3 contains 17 residues. This CDR3 is CASSLRGAYSGANVLTF. DNA of the CDR3: TGTGCCAGCAGCTTAAGAGGCGCCTACTCTGGGGCCAACGTCCTGACTTTC.

The chain couples TRBV4-3 to TRBJ2-1; TRBD2 agrees at 10 bases. The V segment lost 0 bases and the J segment 4 bases; nucleotides outside the gene matches: 9. Germline CDR1 reads LGHNA; CDR2 reads YSLEER. This CDR3 has 18 amino acids. CDR3 bases: TGCGCCAGCAGCCAAGATCGCTGGAAGCGGGGGGGATACAATGAGCAGTTCTTC. It codes for CASSQDRWKRGGYNEQFF.

This rearrangement joins TRBV7-2 to TRBJ2-7, with 8 bases identical to TRBD2. Germline lookup yields CDR1 SGHTA and CDR2 FQGNSA. This CDR3 has 15 amino acids. The junction had 6 bases not matched to a gene; V was cut back by 5 bases and J by 0 bases. The CDR3 reads CASSLSGVSSYEQYF. The CDR3 DNA sequence: TGTGCCAGCAGCCTTAGCGGGGTTAGCTCCTACGAGCAGTACTTC.

This clone was seen more than once but under ten times. This chain uses TRBV11-2 with TRBJ1-4; D gene ambiguous. Between the trimmed V and J ends, which lost 0 bases and 3 bases, there was a span of 5 bases. CDR1 is SGHAT, CDR2 FQNNGV, per germline. The CDR3 has 14 amino acids. The CDR3 loop is CASSLDEANEKLFF. In DNA, the CDR3 is TGTGCCAGCAGCTTAGATGAGGCTAATGAAAAACTGTTTTTT.

This chain connects TRBV9 to TRBJ1-4; unclear D gene. Trimming pared 0 bases from V and 0 bases from J, leaving 12 bases between. The germline CDR1 and CDR2 sequences are SGDLS and YYNGEE. The CDR3 has 17 amino acids. CDR3 loop: CASSVGIFLTTNEKLFF. CDR3 nucleotide sequence: TGTGCCAGCAGCGTAGGTATTTTTTTAACAACTAATGAAAAACTGTTTTTT. Supplemented by reference TRBV9 and TRBJ1-4, the full variable domain reads DSGVTQTPKHLITATGQRVTLRCSPRSGDLSVYWYQQSLDQGLQFLIQYYNGEERAKGNILERFSAQQFPDLHSELNLSSLELGDSALYFCASSVGIFLTTNEKLFFGSGTQLSVL.

J is TRBJ2-4 and V is TRBV5-1; maybe TRBD1 (5 bases). Germline V gene lookup returns CDR1 SGHRS and CDR2 YFSETQ. The CDR3 has 14 amino acids. V lost 0 bases to trimming and J lost 5 bases, with 9 bases between them. The DNA for the CDR3 is TGCGCCAGCAGCTTGGGGGGCGATGAAAACATTCAGTACTTC. Its protein is CASSLGGDENIQYF.

V usage is TRBV7-2 and J usage is TRBJ2-7, with D unclear. Per the germline V gene, CDR1 is SGHTA and CDR2 is FQGNSA. CDR3 length equals 15 residues. Trimming stripped 1 base from V and 4 bases from J, with 14 bases between. In DNA form, the CDR3 reads TGTGCCAGCAGCTTAGTAGCCGGGTTATGGTACGAGCAGTACTTC. Translating it yields CASSLVAGLWYEQYF.

The rearrangement uses TRBV30 and TRBJ2-1, with TRBD2 matching over 7 bases. This CDR3 spans 15 amino acids. Unmatched junction bases numbered 8, after V lost 2 bases and J lost 4 bases. CDR1 GTSNPN and CDR2 SVGIG come from the germline V gene (reference sequence). The CDR3 coding sequence is TGTGCCTGGAGTACCGGACTAGGCGCGTACAATGAGCAGTTCTTC. Protein product: CAWSTGLGAYNEQFF. Based on the CDR3 plus reference TRBV30 and TRBJ2-1, the full variable domain is SQTIHQWPATLVQPVGSPLSLECTVEGTSNPNLYWYRQAAGRGLQLLFYSVGIGQISSEVPQNLSASRPQDRQFILSSKKLLLSDSGFYLCAWSTGLGAYNEQFFGPGTRLTVL.

This chain uses TRBV30 with TRBJ2-1; 10 positions match TRBD1. The V gene's germline CDR1 is GTSNPN and CDR2 SVGIG (reference sequence). The J segment lost 2 bases and the V segment lost 2 bases, leaving 6 bases of the junction unmatched. The CDR3 runs 16 residues. CDR3 nucleotides: TGTGCCTGGAGTAAATCTGGGACAGGGGCCTACAATGAGCAGTTCTTC. It translates to CAWSKSGTGAYNEQFF.